This note documents a single T cell receptor beta chain sequence. Method: immunoSEQ multiplex PCR; TCRdb's copy keeps in-frame clones and lacks some. The sample consists of roughly 89,000 clones, over 85% of them appearing once. The sample originates from a study of T cell changes during pregnancy in multiple sclerosis. Germline CDR1 SGDLS, CDR2 YYNGEE. The CDR3 consists of 13 residues. With V trimmed by 3 bases and J by 7 bases, 3 bases remained unmatched. Sequencing was performed on peripheral blood, taken in the first trimester of pregnancy. The rearrangement joins TRBV9 to TRBJ1-2, with 10 bases that match TRBD1. This sequence originates from a female donor with multiple sclerosis, enrolled in a pregnancy study. This CDR3 reads CASSAGQGVGYTF. The CDR3 DNA follows: TGTGCCAGCAGCGCAGGACAGGGGGTTGGCTACACCTTC.